This section outlines one TCR beta chain sequence together with its context. Germline V gene lookup returns CDR1 SGHRS and CDR2 YFSETQ. The CDR3 consists of 15 residues. V lost 4 bases and J 0 bases, leaving 13 bases between the germline ends. As handled by the study authors: Reference gene primers were amplified, and this amplification served to estimate nucleated cell counts. Profiled with immunoSEQ multiplex PCR; TCRdb holds only in-frame clones, not every one. V, J and clone size are those of that table, while D and trimming were read from the DNA. This table holds about 440,000 clones, about 89% found once. These data belong to a study of blood T cell repertoires in COVID-19.

This chain joins TRBV5-1 and TRBJ2-5, with D possibly matching TRBD2 (6 bases). This clonotype originated in a young woman with acute or convalescent COVID-19. The specimen sequenced was peripheral blood. This chain's CDR3 is CASSPLGGHQETQYF. The DNA for the CDR3 is TGCGCCAGCAGCCCGCTTGGAGGGCACCAAGAGACCCAGTACTTC.